The T cell receptor (beta chain) under discussion was sequenced for a study of blood T cell repertoires in COVID-19. On the study more broadly: Italy, Spain and the United States were the sources of the convalescent and acute COVID-19 samples. From T cells, B-cell-depleted T cells, or PBMCs came the material, which was cDNA or gDNA.

As processed by the authors: Reference gene primer amplification yielded estimated nucleated cell counts. TCRdb keeps only in-frame clones here, not all; method: immunoSEQ multiplex PCR. V, J and clone size derive from that table, while D and trimming were established from the DNA sequence. The sample includes roughly 290,000 clones, around 89% of them seen just once. V shed 6 bases and J 11 bases; nucleotides not matched to a gene: 10. The CDR3 length is 15 residues. The germline gives CDR1 MDHEN, CDR2 SYDVKM. Sample: peripheral blood. The J gene is TRBJ2-1, the V gene TRBV28, with 13 nucleotides matching TRBD2. The source of this sequence is a woman between 55 and 75 years old with acute or convalescent COVID-19. DNA for the CDR3: TGTGCCAGCAGCCCGGGACTAGCGGGAAGAATTAAGCAGTTCTTC. Translating gives CASSPGLAGRIKQFF. Full variable domain (remainder filled in from reference TRBV28 and TRBJ2-1): DVKVTQSSRYLVKRTGEKVFLECVQDMDHENMFWYRQDPGLGLRLIYFSYDVKMKEKGDIPEGYSVSREKKERFSLILESASTNQTSMYLCASSPGLAGRIKQFFGPGTRLTVL.